The rows below give T cell receptor beta chains drawn from one sample of a study of cytomegalovirus exposure and HLA in healthy donors. TCRdb keeps only in-frame clones here, not all; method: immunoSEQ multiplex PCR. The table lists about 83,000 clones, approximately 96% of them singletons, with 1.3% in the top ten. The sample was PBMCs. The receptors were gathered from a woman between 18 and 29 years old in good health and CMV-seronegative. Both conserved end residues are part of each CDR3. The D gene is left open where the match is weak. Rows give clone size only sometimes, using once, few, many, or a class for an expanded clone.

clone_size,d_call,j_call,v_call,cdr3_aa,cdr3_nt
.,.,TRBJ2-7,TRBV18,CASSQWERVYEQYF,TGTGCCAGCTCACAATGGGAGCGGGTCTACGAGCAGTACTTC
.,.,TRBJ1-2,TRBV6-1,CASSVRGGGLDYGYTF,TGTGCCAGCAGTGTAAGGGGTGGGGGGTTAGACTATGGCTACACCTTC
once,.,TRBJ1-5,TRBV9,CASSVGAGFQPQHF,TGTGCCAGCAGCGTAGGGGCAGGGTTTCAGCCCCAGCATTTT
.,.,TRBJ1-1,TRBV2,CASDRAAGSTEAFF,TGTGCCAGCGACCGGGCCGCCGGGAGTACTGAAGCTTTCTTT
.,TRBD2,TRBJ2-1,TRBV5-1,CASSLGLAGANEQFF,TGCGCCAGCAGCTTGGGGCTAGCGGGAGCTAATGAGCAGTTCTTC
once,.,TRBJ1-1,TRBV18,CASSPGRGLGGEAFF,TGTGCCAGCTCCCCCGGTCGGGGCCTGGGGGGGGAAGCTTTCTTT
once,.,TRBJ2-7,TRBV6-1,CASSEAARGSALIYEQYF,TGTGCCAGCAGTGAAGCTGCGCGAGGATCGGCTCTAATCTACGAGCAGTACTTC
few,TRBD2,TRBJ2-7,TRBV9,CASSEGSGIYEQYF,TGTGCCAGCAGCGAAGGTAGCGGGATCTACGAGCAGTACTTC
.,.,TRBJ2-7,TRBV2,CASRVTATYEQYF,TGTGCCAGCAGGGTGACTGCCACCTACGAGCAGTACTTC
.,.,TRBJ1-5,TRBV27,CASRSGYSNQPQHF,TGTGCCAGCAGGTCCGGTTATAGCAATCAGCCCCAGCATTTT
.,TRBD2,TRBJ2-7,TRBV2,CASLRGLAGDEQYF,TGTGCCAGTCTCCGCGGACTAGCGGGAGACGAGCAGTACTTC
.,.,TRBJ1-4,TRBV7-9,CASSDGTWEATNEKLFF,TGTGCCAGCAGCGACGGTACATGGGAGGCAACTAATGAAAAACTGTTTTTT
.,.,TRBJ2-7,TRBV7-9,CASSLANLWESSYEQYF,TGTGCCAGCAGCTTAGCGAACTTATGGGAGAGCTCCTACGAGCAGTACTTC
.,TRBD1,TRBJ1-4,TRBV4-1,CASSQDLGTGFEKLFF,TGCGCCAGCAGCCAAGATCTGGGGACAGGCTTCGAAAAACTGTTTTTT
.,TRBD2,TRBJ2-3,TRBV27,CASSLRASGTTDTQYF,TGTGCCAGCAGTTTAAGGGCTAGCGGTACCACAGATACGCAGTATTTT
.,.,TRBJ2-7,TRBV5-6,CASRGEGRPYEQYF,TGTGCCAGCAGGGGCGAGGGAAGACCCTACGAGCAATACTTC
.,.,TRBJ1-2,TRBV30,CAGLITGLGYTF,TGTGCCGGATTGATAACAGGGTTGGGCTACACCTTC
.,TRBD1,TRBJ1-4,TRBV6-5,CASSGTGVGEKLFF,TGTGCCAGCAGTGGGACAGGGGTCGGGGAAAAACTGTTTTTT
.,.,TRBJ2-7,TRBV7-9,CASSTGITNYREQYF,TGTGCCAGCAGCACGGGAATCACCAATTATAGGGAGCAGTACTTC
.,TRBD2,TRBJ2-1,TRBV5-5,CASSLGLAGGEDEQFF,TGTGCCAGCAGCTTGGGTCTAGCGGGAGGGGAAGATGAGCAGTTCTTC
.,TRBD2,TRBJ2-1,TRBV29-1,CSSHLQSGRGDEQFF,TGCAGCTCACACCTCCAGAGCGGGAGAGGCGATGAGCAGTTCTTC
.,TRBD2,TRBJ2-3,TRBV25-1,CASSVAGPSTDTQYF,TGTGCCAGCAGTGTAGCGGGACCGAGCACAGATACGCAGTATTTT
.,.,TRBJ2-7,TRBV9,CASSVEAGSTYEQYF,TGTGCCAGCAGCGTAGAGGCGGGATCAACCTACGAGCAGTACTTC
.,.,TRBJ1-4,TRBV7-2,CASSPQWHPANEKLFF,TGTGCCAGCAGCCCTCAATGGCACCCAGCTAATGAAAAACTGTTTTTT
.,.,TRBJ2-1,TRBV18,CASSPPVAGGSSYNEQFF,TGTGCCAGCTCACCACCCGTAGCTGGGGGGTCCTCCTACAATGAGCAGTTCTTC
.,TRBD1,TRBJ2-7,TRBV29-1,CSALDRGGTDEQYF,TGCAGCGCCCTGGACAGGGGGGGTACAGACGAGCAGTACTTC
.,TRBD2,TRBJ2-7,TRBV4-1,CASSEPGTSGIEQYF,TGCGCCAGCAGCGAACCCGGGACTAGCGGTATAGAGCAGTACTTC
.,TRBD2,TRBJ2-3,TRBV19,CASSRGTIREDTQYF,TGTGCCAGTAGTAGGGGGACTATCAGAGAGGATACGCAGTATTTT
once,TRBD2,TRBJ2-7,TRBV6-1,CASFSGASYEQYF,TGTGCCAGCTTTAGCGGGGCCTCCTACGAGCAGTACTTC
.,.,TRBJ1-2,TRBV13,CASSLGRDFNYGYTF,TGTGCCAGCAGCTTAGGGCGGGACTTTAACTATGGCTACACCTTC
.,.,TRBJ2-1,TRBV29-1,CSVVRLQGLYNEQFF,TGCAGCGTTGTACGACTTCAGGGATTATACAATGAGCAGTTCTTC
once,TRBD1,TRBJ1-4,TRBV5-1,CASSGGGEVEKLFF,TGCGCCAGCAGCGGAGGGGGCGAGGTTGAAAAACTGTTTTTT
.,TRBD1,TRBJ1-2,TRBV5-5,CASSLFLRDSNYGYTF,TGTGCCAGCAGCCTTTTTCTCCGGGACAGCAACTATGGCTACACCTTC
.,TRBD1,TRBJ1-1,TRBV4-1,CASSLEGTGAEAFF,TGCGCCAGCAGCCTAGAGGGGACAGGGGCTGAAGCTTTCTTT
.,.,TRBJ2-3,TRBV5-1,CASSVTGTSTDTQYF,TGCGCCAGCAGCGTGACAGGAACCAGCACAGATACGCAGTATTTT
.,TRBD1,TRBJ1-6,TRBV19,CASSQGQFNSPLHF,TGTGCCAGTAGCCAGGGACAGTTTAATTCACCCCTCCACTTT
.,.,TRBJ2-3,TRBV5-1,CASSSTDTQYF,TGCGCCAGCAGTTCGACAGATACGCAGTATTTT
once,.,TRBJ2-5,TRBV15,CATSPRPTLQETQYF,TGTGCCACCAGCCCCAGACCGACTTTACAAGAGACCCAGTACTTC
.,TRBD1,TRBJ1-2,TRBV27,CASSFLTGNYGYTF,TGTGCCAGCAGTTTCCTGACAGGGAACTATGGCTACACCTTC
.,TRBD1,TRBJ2-6,TRBV19,CASRGQGGSSGANVLTF,TGTGCCAGTAGAGGACAGGGGGGGAGCTCTGGGGCCAACGTCCTGACTTTC